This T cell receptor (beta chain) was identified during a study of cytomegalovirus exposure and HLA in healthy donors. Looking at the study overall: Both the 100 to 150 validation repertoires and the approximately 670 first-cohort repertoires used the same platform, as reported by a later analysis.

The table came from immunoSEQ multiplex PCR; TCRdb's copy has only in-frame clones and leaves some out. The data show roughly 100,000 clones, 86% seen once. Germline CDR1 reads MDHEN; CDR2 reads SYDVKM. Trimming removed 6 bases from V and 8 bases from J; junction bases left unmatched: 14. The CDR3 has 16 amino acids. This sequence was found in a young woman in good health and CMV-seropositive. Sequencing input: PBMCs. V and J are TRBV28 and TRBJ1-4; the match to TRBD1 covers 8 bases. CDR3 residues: CASSGRRGTGKEKLFF. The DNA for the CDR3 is TGTGCCAGCAGCGGAAGGCGCGGGACAGGAAAGGAAAAACTGTTTTTT.